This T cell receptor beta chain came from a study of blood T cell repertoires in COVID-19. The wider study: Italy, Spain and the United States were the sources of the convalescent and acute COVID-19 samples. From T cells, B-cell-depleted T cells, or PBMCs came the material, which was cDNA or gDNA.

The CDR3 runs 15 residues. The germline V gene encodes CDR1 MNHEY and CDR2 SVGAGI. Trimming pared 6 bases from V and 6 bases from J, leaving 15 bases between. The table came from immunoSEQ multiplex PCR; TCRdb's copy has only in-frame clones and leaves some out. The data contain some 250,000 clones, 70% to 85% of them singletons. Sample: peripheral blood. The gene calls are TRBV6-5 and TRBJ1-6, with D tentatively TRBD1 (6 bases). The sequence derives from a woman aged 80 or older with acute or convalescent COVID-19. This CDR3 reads CASSRSGTPNSPLHF. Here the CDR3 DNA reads TGTGCCAGCAGCAGATCCGGGACACCTAATTCACCCCTCCACTTT.